These 32 T cell receptor beta chains originate from one sample sequenced in a study of blood T cell repertoires in COVID-19. Sequencing was performed with immunoSEQ multiplex PCR; in TCRdb, only in-frame clones are kept and a portion is missing. The table shows about 190,000 clones, with approximately 90% occurring only once. Sequenced: peripheral blood. The receptors were gathered from a human donor in a cohort sampled during active COVID-19.

This sequence joins TRBV7-9 and TRBJ2-3, with TRBD1 matching 9 bases. Trimming cost V 5 bases and J 10 bases; bases outside gene matches: 10. CDR1 is SEHNR, CDR2 FQNEAQ, per germline (reference sequence). This CDR3 has 14 residues. CDR3 in DNA: TGTGCCAGCAGCCCCTCGGGACAGGGAAGCGCGCAGTATTTT. Protein: CASSPSGQGSAQYF.

This clone was observed a single time. This chain uses TRBV19 with TRBJ1-6, with D hard to call. V lost 5 bases and J lost 11, with 16 bases in between. This CDR3 region has 14 residues. The germline V gene has CDR1 LNHDA and CDR2 SQIVND (reference sequence). CDR3 sequence reads: CASSVGPENTPLHF. DNA for the CDR3: TGTGCCAGTAGTGTGGGCCCGGAAAACACACCCCTCCACTTT. The entire variable domain, with the rest obtained from reference TRBV19 and TRBJ1-6, is as follows: DGGITQSPKYLFRKEGQNVTLSCEQNLNHDAMYWYRQDPGQGLRLIYYSQIVNDFQKGDIAEGYSVSREKKESFPLTVTSAQKNPTAFYLCASSVGPENTPLHFGNGTRLTVT.

This rearrangement joins TRBV2 to TRBJ2-2; D perhaps matches TRBD1 (6 bases). CDR3 length: 16 amino acids. CDR1 and CDR2 from the germline V gene are SNHLY and FYNNEI. Trimming shortened V by 6 bases and J by 7 bases, and 21 bases separated the two germline ends. The CDR3 here is CASSRIETGNGGELFF. In DNA, the CDR3 is TGTGCCAGCAGCCGCATCGAAACAGGGAACGGCGGGGAGCTGTTTTTT.

The chain has TRBV7-8 and TRBJ1-2; TRBD1 is a possible D gene (5 bases). The CDR3 consists of 13 residues. V was trimmed by 5 bases and J by 5 bases, leaving 12 bases between them. CDR1 is SGHVS and CDR2 is FQNEAQ in the germline V gene. Written as DNA, the CDR3 is TGTGCCAGCAGCCAAGACCGGACATATGGCTACACCTTC. Its translation: CASSQDRTYGYTF. Drawing the rest from reference TRBV7-8 and TRBJ1-2, the complete variable domain is GAGVSQSPRYKVAKRGQDVALRCDPISGHVSLFWYQQALGQGPEFLTYFQNEAQLDKSGLPSDRFFAERPEGSVSTLKIQRTQQEDSAVYLCASSQDRTYGYTFGSGTRLTVV.

CDR3 bases: TGTGCCAGCAGCTTACAGGGGAGGAATTCACCCCTCCACTTT. It specifies CASSLQGRNSPLHF. This chain uses TRBV5-6 with TRBJ1-6; TRBD1 agrees at 7 bases. The trim removed 2 bases at V and 7 bases at J, leaving 3 bases unmatched. The CDR3 sequence is 14 residues long. In germline, CDR1 is SGHDT, CDR2 YYEEEE.

The rearrangement uses TRBV3-1 (or the pseudogene TRBV3-2) and TRBJ2-3; D call uncertain. There are 13 residues in the CDR3. CDR1 and CDR2 (germline): LGHDT, YNNKEL (reference sequence). Trimming took 4 bases from V and 4 from J, leaving 9 bases between them. The CDR3 bases are TGTGCCAGCAGCCTACGAGCCCCAGATACGCAGTATTTT. Residues: CASSLRAPDTQYF.

This clone was seen just once. The chain employs TRBV10-3 and TRBJ2-7; TRBD1 matches 7 bases. This CDR3 has 13 residues. V shed 8 bases and J 0 bases; nucleotides not matched to a gene: 4. The germline gives CDR1 ENHRY, CDR2 SYGVKD. The CDR3 DNA reads TGTGCCATCGGACAGGTCAGCTCCTACGAGCAGTACTTC. This codes for CAIGQVSSYEQYF.

As DNA, the CDR3 is TGTGCCAGCTCGCCTATTGACTCCACAGATACGCAGTATTTT. As protein: CASSPIDSTDTQYF. The chain uses TRBV18 and TRBJ2-3; D uncertain. V lost 6 bases to trimming and J lost 2 bases, with 12 bases between them. Germline loops: CDR1 KGHSH, CDR2 LQKENI. There are 14 residues in the CDR3.

This rearrangement joins TRBV9 to TRBJ2-5, with D maybe TRBD2 (6 bases). Trimming pared 3 bases from V and 3 bases from J, leaving 15 bases between. The CDR3 is 15 residues long. Germline V gene sequence: CDR1 SGDLS, CDR2 YYNGEE. The CDR3 region has the DNA TGTGCCAGCAGCGAGACCGGGACTCCCAAAGAGACCCAGTACTTC. Encoded protein: CASSETGTPKETQYF.

In DNA, the CDR3 is TGTGCCAGATTGGGACTGCCTTGCGAGCAGTACTTC. This sequence encodes CARLGLPCEQYF. This chain joins TRBV21-1 and TRBJ2-7; the table's D call TRBD2 went unverified against the DNA. TRBV21-1 is labeled a pseudogene. The CDR3 is 12 residues long.

In this sample, this clone turned up a few times. The rearrangement uses TRBV7-9 and TRBJ1-2; D is uncertain. With 0 bases removed from V and 5 bases from J, the gap between germline ends came to 10 bases. This CDR3 contains 14 residues. Looked up from germline, CDR1 is SEHNR and CDR2 is FQNEAQ (reference sequence). The DNA for the CDR3 is TGTGCCAGCAGCTTAGCTGAGGGTCCTTATGGCTACACCTTC. As protein: CASSLAEGPYGYTF.

V gene TRBV9 combines with J gene TRBJ2-1; D remains unclear. The CDR3 is 14 amino acids. Trimming took 0 bases from V and 7 from J, leaving 11 bases between them. CDR1 SGDLS and CDR2 YYNGEE come from the germline V gene. CDR3 residues: CASSVGFAKNEQFF. The CDR3 nucleotides read TGTGCCAGCAGCGTAGGGTTCGCTAAAAATGAGCAGTTCTTC.

The chain joins TRBV3-1 (or the pseudogene TRBV3-2) to TRBJ2-3, with 12 bases fitting TRBD2. The J segment lost 2 bases and the V segment lost 0 bases, leaving 15 bases of the junction unmatched. Germline CDR1 is LGHDT and CDR2 is YNNKEL (reference sequence). This CDR3 region has 21 residues. CDR3 in amino acids: CASSQDTRGRLAGVITDTQYF. CDR3 nucleotides: TGTGCCAGCAGCCAAGATACTAGGGGCCGACTAGCGGGAGTGATCACAGATACGCAGTATTTT.

The genes are TRBV12-3 or TRBV12-4 and TRBJ1-2; D remains unclear. The V gene lost 7 bases and the J gene lost 6 bases, with 15 bases spanning the gap. The CDR3 is made up of 13 amino acids. CDR3 nucleotide sequence: TGTGCCAGCATCCAAAGGGCGGGTGATGGCTACACCTTC. Protein sequence: CASIQRAGDGYTF.

The CDR3 bases are TGCGCCAGCAGCTTGGAGGCAGGGAACTACGAGCAGTACTTC. It is translated as CASSLEAGNYEQYF. The chain is built from TRBV5-1 and TRBJ2-7, with D tentatively TRBD1 (5 bases). The CDR3 spans 14 residues. Germline V gives CDR1 SGHRS, CDR2 YFSETQ. Trimming removed 0 bases at V and 3 bases at J, with 10 bases between.

The chain is built from TRBV18 and TRBJ2-7, with a tentative D call TRBD1 (6 bases). V was pared by 3 bases and J by 2 bases, with 14 bases between. The CDR3 loop spans 15 amino acids. The germline V gene encodes CDR1 KGHSH and CDR2 LQKENI. CDR3 protein: CASSPTGQGTYEQYF. CDR3 DNA sequence: TGTGCCAGCTCACCGACAGGCCAGGGGACCTACGAGCAGTACTTC.

The J gene is TRBJ2-1, the V gene TRBV5-1; 11 bases fit TRBD2. In germline, CDR1 is SGHRS, CDR2 YFSETQ. After removal of 1 base from V and 8 bases from J, the junction contained 2 bases not matched to a gene. CDR3 length: 14 amino acids. The CDR3 loop is CASSLTSGGHEQFF. The CDR3 DNA reads TGCGCCAGCAGCTTGACTAGCGGGGGCCATGAGCAGTTCTTC. The full variable domain, in which reference TRBV5-1 and TRBJ2-1 provide the parts outside the CDR3, is KAGVTQTPRYLIKTRGQQVTLSCSPISGHRSVSWYQQTPGQGLQFLFEYFSETQRNKGNFPGRFSGRQFSNSRSEMNVSTLELGDSALYLCASSLTSGGHEQFFGPGTRLTVL.

The chain uses TRBV5-1 and TRBJ1-1, with D maybe TRBD1 (5 bases). CDR1 is SGHRS, CDR2 YFSETQ, per germline. The CDR3 covers 14 residues. V was clipped by 1 base and J by 0 bases, with 7 bases between them. The CDR3 is CASSLPGVNTEAFF. DNA of the CDR3: TGCGCCAGCAGCTTGCCGGGGGTGAACACTGAAGCTTTCTTT.

The gene calls are TRBV15 and TRBJ2-7; the match to TRBD2 covers 10 bases. Germline assignment: CDR1 LNHNV and CDR2 YYDKDF (reference sequence). The CDR3 consists of 16 residues. Germline trimming cut 0 bases from V and 2 bases from J; bases unmatched to any gene: 4. The CDR3 loop is CATSRDLTSGAYEQYF. The CDR3 nucleotides are TGTGCCACCAGCAGAGATCTTACTAGCGGGGCCTACGAGCAGTACTTC.

The V and J genes are TRBV19 and TRBJ2-7, with D possibly being TRBD2 (5 bases). Germline-derived CDR1 and CDR2 are LNHDA and SQIVND (reference sequence). CDR3 length: 16 residues. Trimming left V 3 bases short and J 0 bases short, with 15 bases between. CDR3 coding DNA: TGTGCCAGTAGTATCCCCCCGGGATCCTACTCCTACGAGCAGTACTTC. Residues: CASSIPPGSYSYEQYF.

V and J are TRBV10-3 and TRBJ1-6, with 9 nucleotides matching TRBD1. The length of the CDR3 is 14 residues. Germline-derived CDR1 and CDR2 are ENHRY and SYGVKD. J lost 9 bases, V lost 0 bases, and 0 bases had no gene match. Written as DNA, the CDR3 is TGTGCCATCAGTGAGTCGACAGGGGGTTCACCCCTCCACTTT. Its translation is CAISESTGGSPLHF.

The chain combines TRBV30 with TRBJ2-7; D might be TRBD1 (5 bases). The CDR3 length is 13 residues. V was shortened by 8 bases and J by 0 bases, with 14 bases between the two germline ends. Germline assignment: CDR1 GTSNPN and CDR2 SVGIG (reference sequence). This CDR3 reads CAAGQGISYEQYF. DNA for the CDR3: TGTGCCGCCGGGCAGGGAATCTCCTACGAGCAGTACTTC.

The J gene is TRBJ2-3, the V gene TRBV30, with D maybe TRBD1 (5 bases). The ends were cut back, 5 bases at V and 1 base at J, with 13 bases in the middle. The CDR3 length is 14 residues. Germline V gene sequence: CDR1 GTSNPN, CDR2 SVGIG (reference sequence). The CDR3 DNA follows: TGTGCCTGGTCCCAGGGTCAGGGCACAGATACGCAGTATTTT. Protein product: CAWSQGQGTDTQYF.

The DNA for the CDR3 is TGTGCCACCAGTGAGAGCGGGGGGGCCTCCTACAATGAGCAGTTCTTC. Its translation: CATSESGGASYNEQFF. The rearrangement uses TRBV24-1 and TRBJ2-1, with 10 positions matching TRBD2. V lost 4 bases, J lost 0 bases, and 2 bases stayed unmatched. CDR3 length: 16 residues. Germline V lookup: CDR1 KGHDR, CDR2 SFDVKD.

This chain connects TRBV2 to TRBJ1-1, with D maybe TRBD1 (5 bases). The CDR3 covers 12 residues. Deletions cut 10 bases from V and 2 bases from J, with 11 bases between. Per the germline V gene, CDR1 is SNHLY and CDR2 is FYNNEI. CDR3 coding DNA: TGTGCCACCGGACAATCCAACACTGAAGCTTTCTTT. Protein sequence: CATGQSNTEAFF.

The J gene is TRBJ2-1, the V gene TRBV10-3; a possible D gene is TRBD2 (6 bases). CDR3 length: 13 amino acids. The V gene lost 8 bases and the J gene lost 2 bases, with 10 bases spanning the gap. Germline CDR1 reads ENHRY; CDR2 reads SYGVKD. CDR3 in amino acids: CAIRGAAYNEQFF. The CDR3, as DNA: TGTGCCATCCGCGGGGCGGCCTACAATGAGCAGTTCTTC.

This chain joins TRBV12-5 and TRBJ1-1; D may be TRBD1 (5 bases). V lost 1 base and J 4 bases, leaving 16 bases between the germline ends. CDR1 and CDR2 (germline): LGHNT, FRNRAP. The CDR3 totals 16 residues. The CDR3 coding sequence is TGTGCTAGTGGTTTGGCCCTAGACGCTCAGGGCACTGAAGCTTTCTTT. This encodes CASGLALDAQGTEAFF. The complete variable domain, with remaining parts taken from reference TRBV12-5 and TRBJ1-1, reads DARVTQTPRHKVTEMGQEVTMRCQPILGHNTVFWYRQTMMQGLELLAYFRNRAPLDDSGMPKDRFSAEMPDATLATLKIQPSEPRDSAVYFCASGLALDAQGTEAFFGQGTRLTVV.

The V gene is TRBV5-1, the J gene TRBJ2-1; no clear D gene. The CDR3 is 13 residues long. V was clipped by 2 bases and J by 6 bases, with 9 bases between them. Germline V gene data show CDR1 as SGHRS and CDR2 as YFSETQ. DNA for the CDR3: TGCGCCAGCAGCTTCGGTGTTAGCAATGAGCAGTTCTTC. Translating gives CASSFGVSNEQFF. Supplemented by reference TRBV5-1 and TRBJ2-1, the full variable domain reads KAGVTQTPRYLIKTRGQQVTLSCSPISGHRSVSWYQQTPGQGLQFLFEYFSETQRNKGNFPGRFSGRQFSNSRSEMNVSTLELGDSALYLCASSFGVSNEQFFGPGTRLTVL.

The genes are TRBV3-1 (or the pseudogene TRBV3-2) and TRBJ2-7; TRBD2 matches at 12 bases. Germline CDR1 LGHDT, CDR2 YNNKEL (reference sequence). Trimming removed 6 bases from V and 0 bases from J; junction bases left unmatched: 3. The CDR3 is 15 amino acids. The DNA of the CDR3 is TGTGCCAGCAGAAAGACTAGCGGGAGCTCCTACGAGCAGTACTTC. Protein sequence: CASRKTSGSSYEQYF.

V gene TRBV7-2 combines with J gene TRBJ2-1, with 9 positions matching TRBD1. The CDR3 runs to 16 residues. Germline V gives CDR1 SGHTA, CDR2 FQGNSA. The J segment lost 9 bases and the V segment lost 4 bases, leaving 13 bases of the junction unmatched. The CDR3 spells CASSSAGQGRLGEQFF. The CDR3 DNA follows: TGTGCCAGCAGCTCGGCGGGACAGGGAAGATTGGGTGAGCAGTTCTTC.

The CDR3 sequence is CASSLGVQGADTQYF. CDR3 DNA: TGTGCCAGCAGCTTGGGGGTTCAGGGGGCAGATACGCAGTATTTT. The chain recombines TRBV5-4 with TRBJ2-3, with 7 bases matching TRBD1. J gave up 4 bases and V 0 bases, and 5 bases lay outside the gene matches. The CDR3 consists of 15 residues. Per the germline V gene, CDR1 is SGHNT and CDR2 is YYREEE (reference sequence).

The chain is built from TRBV11-2 and TRBJ2-5, with D possibly being TRBD2 (7 bases). This CDR3 is built from 16 residues. Looked up from germline, CDR1 is SGHAT and CDR2 is FQNNGV. Trimming took off 1 base at V and 4 bases at J, with 16 bases between the two ends. The CDR3 DNA sequence: TGTGCCAGCAGCTTAGTCCGAGGGGGGGCCTCAGAGACCCAGTACTTC. It is translated as CASSLVRGGASETQYF.